The source of this T cell receptor beta chain is a study of long-term antiretroviral therapy in people with HIV. Findings of the study overall: Post-ART diversity increased but stayed below transplant donor controls.

Researchers ran immunoSEQ v3.0 at survey level. Clones were read by immunoSEQ multiplex PCR, and TCRdb kept only the in-frame ones, dropping some. The profile shows about 39,000 clones, approximately 85% of them singletons. The germline V gene encodes CDR1 SEHNR and CDR2 FQNEAQ (reference sequence). Germline trimming cut 1 base from V and 10 bases from J; bases unmatched to any gene: 16. The CDR3 sequence is 17 residues long. Turning to this clone: As yet, its antigen is unknown.

The rearrangement links TRBV7-9 to TRBJ2-3, with 8 bases that match TRBD2. The material sequenced was unsorted PBMCs, taken 3.1 years after starting antiretroviral therapy. This receptor was taken from a woman between 45 and 65 years old with HIV. DNA of the CDR3: TGTGCCAGCAGCTTAGTAAGGGGGGGACTAGTGCCTTACCCGCAGTATTTT. It encodes CASSLVRGGLVPYPQYF. The whole variable domain, remainder taken from reference TRBV7-9 and TRBJ2-3, is DTGVSQNPRHKITKRGQNVTFRCDPISEHNRLYWYRQTLGQGPEFLTYFQNEAQLEKSRLLSDRFSAERPKGSFSTLEIQRTEQGDSAMYLCASSLVRGGLVPYPQYFGPGTRLTVL.